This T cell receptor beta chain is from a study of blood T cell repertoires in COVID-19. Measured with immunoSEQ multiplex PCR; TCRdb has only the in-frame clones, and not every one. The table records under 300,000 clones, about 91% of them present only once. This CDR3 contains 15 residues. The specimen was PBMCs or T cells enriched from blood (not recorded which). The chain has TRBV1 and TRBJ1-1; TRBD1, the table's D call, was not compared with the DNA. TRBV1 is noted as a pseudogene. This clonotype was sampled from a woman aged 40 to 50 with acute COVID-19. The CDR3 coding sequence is TGCACCAGCAGCCAGCTGGACAGGGAGAACACTGAAGCTTTCTTT. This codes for CTSSQLDRENTEAFF.